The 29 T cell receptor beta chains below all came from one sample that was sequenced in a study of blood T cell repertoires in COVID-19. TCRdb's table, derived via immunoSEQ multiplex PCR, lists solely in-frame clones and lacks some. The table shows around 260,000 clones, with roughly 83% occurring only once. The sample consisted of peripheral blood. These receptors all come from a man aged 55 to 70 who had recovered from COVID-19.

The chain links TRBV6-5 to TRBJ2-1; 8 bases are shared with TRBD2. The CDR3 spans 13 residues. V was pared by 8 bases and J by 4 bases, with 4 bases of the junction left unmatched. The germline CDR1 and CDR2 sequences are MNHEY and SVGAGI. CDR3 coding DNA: TGTGCCAGCCGGGGGGGCAATTACAATGAGCAGTTCTTC. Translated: CASRGGNYNEQFF.

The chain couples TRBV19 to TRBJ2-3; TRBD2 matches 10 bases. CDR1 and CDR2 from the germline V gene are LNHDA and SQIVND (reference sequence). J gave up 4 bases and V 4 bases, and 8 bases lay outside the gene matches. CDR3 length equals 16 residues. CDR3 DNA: TGTGCCAGTAGTACCCTAGCGGGAGCTGCAGCAGATACGCAGTATTTT. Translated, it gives CASSTLAGAAADTQYF.

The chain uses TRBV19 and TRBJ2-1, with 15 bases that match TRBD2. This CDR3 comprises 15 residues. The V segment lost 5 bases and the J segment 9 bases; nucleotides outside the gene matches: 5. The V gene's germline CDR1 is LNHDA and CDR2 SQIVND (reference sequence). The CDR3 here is CASSQRTSGRVEQFF. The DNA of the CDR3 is TGTGCCAGTAGTCAACGGACTAGCGGGAGGGTTGAGCAGTTCTTC.

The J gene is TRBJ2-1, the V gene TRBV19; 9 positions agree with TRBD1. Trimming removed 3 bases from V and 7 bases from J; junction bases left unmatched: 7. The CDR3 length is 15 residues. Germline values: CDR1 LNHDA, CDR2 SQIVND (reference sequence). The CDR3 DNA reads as TGTGCCAGTAGTATTGGACAGGGGAATCGAAATGAGCAGTTCTTC. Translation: CASSIGQGNRNEQFF.

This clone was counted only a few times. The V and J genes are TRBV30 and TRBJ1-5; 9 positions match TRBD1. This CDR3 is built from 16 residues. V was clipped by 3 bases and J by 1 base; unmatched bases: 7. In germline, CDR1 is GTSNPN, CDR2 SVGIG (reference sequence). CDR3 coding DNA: TGTGCCTGGAGCCGGATCGGGACAGGGAGCAATCAGCCCCAGCATTTT. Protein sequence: CAWSRIGTGSNQPQHF.

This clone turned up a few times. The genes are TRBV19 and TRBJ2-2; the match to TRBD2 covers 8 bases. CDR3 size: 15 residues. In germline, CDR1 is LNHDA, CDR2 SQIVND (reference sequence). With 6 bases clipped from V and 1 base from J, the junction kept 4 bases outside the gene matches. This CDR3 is CASRRGGKNTGELFF. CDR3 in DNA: TGTGCCAGTAGACGGGGGGGAAAGAACACCGGGGAGCTGTTTTTT.

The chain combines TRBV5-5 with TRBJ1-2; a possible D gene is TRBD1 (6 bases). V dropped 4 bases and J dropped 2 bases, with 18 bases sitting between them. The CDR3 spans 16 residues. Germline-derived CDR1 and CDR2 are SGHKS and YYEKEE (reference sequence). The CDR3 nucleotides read TGTGCCAGCAGCCCCGCGGGGGCAGGGGTAAACTATGGCTACACCTTC. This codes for CASSPAGAGVNYGYTF.

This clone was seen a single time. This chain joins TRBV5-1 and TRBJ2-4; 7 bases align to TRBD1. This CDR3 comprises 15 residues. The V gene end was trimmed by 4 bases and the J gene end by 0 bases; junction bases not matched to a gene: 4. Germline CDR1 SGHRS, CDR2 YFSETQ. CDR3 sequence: CASSMDRTAKNIQYF. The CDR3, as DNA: TGCGCCAGCAGCATGGACAGGACAGCCAAAAACATTCAGTACTTC.

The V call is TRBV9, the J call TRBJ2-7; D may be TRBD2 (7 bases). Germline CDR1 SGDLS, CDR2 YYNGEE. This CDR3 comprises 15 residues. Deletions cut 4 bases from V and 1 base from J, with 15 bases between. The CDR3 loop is CASSKRDTESYEQYF. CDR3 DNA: TGTGCCAGCAGCAAGCGGGACACTGAATCCTACGAGCAGTACTTC.

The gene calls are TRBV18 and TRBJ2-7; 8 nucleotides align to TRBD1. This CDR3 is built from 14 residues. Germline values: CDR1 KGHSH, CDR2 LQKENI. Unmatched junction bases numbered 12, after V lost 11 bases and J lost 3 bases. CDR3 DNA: TGTGCCCGACTACCGACAGGGGCGTACTACGAGCAGTACTTC. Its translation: CARLPTGAYYEQYF.

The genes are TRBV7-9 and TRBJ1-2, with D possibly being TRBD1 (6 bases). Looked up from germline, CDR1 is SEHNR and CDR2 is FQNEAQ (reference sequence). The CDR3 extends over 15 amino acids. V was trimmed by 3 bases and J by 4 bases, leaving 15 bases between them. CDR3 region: CASSFGRGDTYGYTF. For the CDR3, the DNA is TGTGCCAGCAGCTTCGGGAGGGGGGACACCTATGGCTACACCTTC.

CDR3 amino acids: CASSRGTRGKTQYF. The CDR3 DNA is TGTGCCAGCAGCCGCGGGACTAGGGGGAAGACCCAGTACTTC. The chain combines TRBV27 with TRBJ2-5; TRBD2 agrees at 8 bases. The trim removed 6 bases at V and 6 bases at J, leaving 9 bases unmatched. Germline CDR1 reads MNHEY; CDR2 reads SMNVEV (reference sequence). The CDR3 spans 14 residues.

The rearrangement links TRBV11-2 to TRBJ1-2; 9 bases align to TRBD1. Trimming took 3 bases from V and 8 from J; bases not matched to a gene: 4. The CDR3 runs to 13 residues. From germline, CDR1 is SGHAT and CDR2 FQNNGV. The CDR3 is CASSFPGQGGYTF. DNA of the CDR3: TGTGCCAGCAGCTTCCCAGGACAGGGGGGCTACACCTTC.

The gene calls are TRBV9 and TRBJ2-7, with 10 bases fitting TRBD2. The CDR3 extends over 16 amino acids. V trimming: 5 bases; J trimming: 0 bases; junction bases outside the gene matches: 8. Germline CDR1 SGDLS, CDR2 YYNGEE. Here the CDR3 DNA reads TGTGCCAGCAGTCCCCGGAGCGGGGGGGCCTCCTACGAGCAGTACTTC. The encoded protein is CASSPRSGGASYEQYF.

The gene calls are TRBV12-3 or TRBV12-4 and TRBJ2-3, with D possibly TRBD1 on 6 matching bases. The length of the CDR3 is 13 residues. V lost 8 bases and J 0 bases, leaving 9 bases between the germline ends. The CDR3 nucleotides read TGTGCCAGCGCGAGGGGGAGCACAGATACGCAGTATTTT. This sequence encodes CASARGSTDTQYF.

CDR3 sequence: CASRPGQGVSGYTF. The CDR3 DNA follows: TGTGCCAGCAGACCTGGACAGGGGGTCTCTGGCTACACCTTC. This chain links TRBV6-5 with TRBJ1-2; 10 nucleotides match TRBD1. Looked up from germline, CDR1 is MNHEY and CDR2 is SVGAGI. V dropped 6 bases and J dropped 7; count of bases not matched to a gene: 8. This CDR3 has 14 residues.

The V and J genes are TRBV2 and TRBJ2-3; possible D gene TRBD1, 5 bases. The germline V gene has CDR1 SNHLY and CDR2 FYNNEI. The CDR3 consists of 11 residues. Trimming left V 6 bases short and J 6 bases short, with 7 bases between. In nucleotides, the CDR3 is TGTGCCAGCAGATACAGGGATACGCAGTATTTT. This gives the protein CASRYRDTQYF.

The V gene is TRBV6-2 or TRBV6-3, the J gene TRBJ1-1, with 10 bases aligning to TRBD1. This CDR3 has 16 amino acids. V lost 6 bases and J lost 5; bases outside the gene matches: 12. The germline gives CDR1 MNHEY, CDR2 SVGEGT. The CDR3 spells CASSPTQTGGRTEAFF. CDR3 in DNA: TGTGCCAGCAGCCCCACCCAGACAGGGGGCAGGACTGAAGCTTTCTTT.

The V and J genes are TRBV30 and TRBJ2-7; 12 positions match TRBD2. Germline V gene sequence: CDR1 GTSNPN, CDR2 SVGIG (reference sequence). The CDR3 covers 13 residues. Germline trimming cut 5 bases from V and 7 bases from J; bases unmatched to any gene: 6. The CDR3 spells CAWQLAGGREQYF. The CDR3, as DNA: TGTGCCTGGCAACTAGCGGGAGGACGAGAGCAGTACTTC.

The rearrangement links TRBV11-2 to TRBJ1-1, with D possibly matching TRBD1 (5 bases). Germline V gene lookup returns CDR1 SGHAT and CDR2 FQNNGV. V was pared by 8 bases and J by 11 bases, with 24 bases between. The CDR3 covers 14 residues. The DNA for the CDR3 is TGTGCCAGCCCTAGGGTGTGGCCAGAACAGGTGGCTTTCTTT. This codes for CASPRVWPEQVAFF.

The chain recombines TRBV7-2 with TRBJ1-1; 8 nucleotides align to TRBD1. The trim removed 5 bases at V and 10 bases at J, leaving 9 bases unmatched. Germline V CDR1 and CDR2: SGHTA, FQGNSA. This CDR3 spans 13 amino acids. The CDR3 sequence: CASSPTGAVRAFF. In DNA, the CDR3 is TGTGCCAGCAGCCCGACAGGGGCGGTTCGAGCTTTCTTT.

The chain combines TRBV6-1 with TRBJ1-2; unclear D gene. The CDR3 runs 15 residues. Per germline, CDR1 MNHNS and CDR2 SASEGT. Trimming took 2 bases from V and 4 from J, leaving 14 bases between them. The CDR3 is CASSEIGRGGYGYTF. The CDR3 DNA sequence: TGTGCCAGCAGTGAAATCGGCCGGGGAGGCTATGGCTACACCTTC.

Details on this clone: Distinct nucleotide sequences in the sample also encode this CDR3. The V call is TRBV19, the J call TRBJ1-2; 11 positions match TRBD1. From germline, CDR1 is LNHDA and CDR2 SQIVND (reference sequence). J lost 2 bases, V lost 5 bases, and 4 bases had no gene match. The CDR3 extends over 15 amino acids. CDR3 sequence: CASSPRDRGNYGYTF. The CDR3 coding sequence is TGTGCCAGTAGTCCCCGGGACAGGGGGAACTATGGCTACACCTTC.

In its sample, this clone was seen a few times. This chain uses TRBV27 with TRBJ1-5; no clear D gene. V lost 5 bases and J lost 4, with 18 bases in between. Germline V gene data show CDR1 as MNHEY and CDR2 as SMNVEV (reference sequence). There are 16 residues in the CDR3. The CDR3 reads CASSPGIGRVNQPQHF. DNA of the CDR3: TGTGCCAGCAGTCCCGGGATCGGGCGGGTAAATCAGCCCCAGCATTTT.

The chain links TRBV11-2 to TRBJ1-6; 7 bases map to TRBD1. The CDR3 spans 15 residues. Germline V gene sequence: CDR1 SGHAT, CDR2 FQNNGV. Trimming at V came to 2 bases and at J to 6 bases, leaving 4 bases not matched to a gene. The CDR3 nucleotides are TGTGCCAGCAGCTTACGACAGGGTGCTAATTCACCCCTCCACTTT. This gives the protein CASSLRQGANSPLHF.

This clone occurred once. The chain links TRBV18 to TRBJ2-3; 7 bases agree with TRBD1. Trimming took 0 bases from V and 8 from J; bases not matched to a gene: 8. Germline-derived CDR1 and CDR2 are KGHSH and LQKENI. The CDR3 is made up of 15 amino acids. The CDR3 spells CASSPPGGVRVTQYF. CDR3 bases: TGTGCCAGCTCACCACCAGGGGGCGTTAGAGTTACGCAGTATTTT.

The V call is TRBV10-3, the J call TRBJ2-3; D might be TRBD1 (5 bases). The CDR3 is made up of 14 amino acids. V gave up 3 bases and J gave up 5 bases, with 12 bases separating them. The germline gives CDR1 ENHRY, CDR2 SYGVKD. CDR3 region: CAISEVGDGDTQYF. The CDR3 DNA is TGTGCCATCAGTGAAGTAGGGGATGGAGATACGCAGTATTTT.

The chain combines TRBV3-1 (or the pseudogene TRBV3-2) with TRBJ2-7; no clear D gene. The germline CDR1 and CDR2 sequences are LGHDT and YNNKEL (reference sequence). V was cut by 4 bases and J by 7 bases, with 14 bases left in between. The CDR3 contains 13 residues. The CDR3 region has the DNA TGTGCCAGCAGCCCCCGCAATGCCGGGGAGCAGTACTTC. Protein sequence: CASSPRNAGEQYF.

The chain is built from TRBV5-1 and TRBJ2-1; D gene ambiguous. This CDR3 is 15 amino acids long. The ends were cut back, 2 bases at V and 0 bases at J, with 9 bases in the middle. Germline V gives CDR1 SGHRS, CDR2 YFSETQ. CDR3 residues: CASSLDTSSYNEQFF. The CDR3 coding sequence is TGCGCCAGCAGCTTAGACACGAGCTCCTACAATGAGCAGTTCTTC.